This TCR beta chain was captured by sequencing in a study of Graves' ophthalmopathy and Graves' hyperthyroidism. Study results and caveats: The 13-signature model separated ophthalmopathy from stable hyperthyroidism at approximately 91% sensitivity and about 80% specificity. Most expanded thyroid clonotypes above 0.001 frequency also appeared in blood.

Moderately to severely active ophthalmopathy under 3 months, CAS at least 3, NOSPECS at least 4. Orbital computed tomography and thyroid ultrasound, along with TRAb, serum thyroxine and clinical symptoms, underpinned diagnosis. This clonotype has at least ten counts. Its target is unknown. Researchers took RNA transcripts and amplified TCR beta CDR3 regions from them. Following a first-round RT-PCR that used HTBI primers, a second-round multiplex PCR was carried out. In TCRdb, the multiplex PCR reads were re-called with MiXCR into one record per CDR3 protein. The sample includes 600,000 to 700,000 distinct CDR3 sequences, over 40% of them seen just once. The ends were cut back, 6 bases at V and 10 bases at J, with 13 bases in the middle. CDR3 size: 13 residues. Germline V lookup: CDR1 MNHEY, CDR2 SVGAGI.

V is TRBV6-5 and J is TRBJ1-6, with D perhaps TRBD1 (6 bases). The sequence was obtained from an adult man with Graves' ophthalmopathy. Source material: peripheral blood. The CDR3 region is CASSPGGGSPLHF. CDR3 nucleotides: TGTGCCAGCAGCCCCGGGGGCGGATCACCCCTCCACTTT.